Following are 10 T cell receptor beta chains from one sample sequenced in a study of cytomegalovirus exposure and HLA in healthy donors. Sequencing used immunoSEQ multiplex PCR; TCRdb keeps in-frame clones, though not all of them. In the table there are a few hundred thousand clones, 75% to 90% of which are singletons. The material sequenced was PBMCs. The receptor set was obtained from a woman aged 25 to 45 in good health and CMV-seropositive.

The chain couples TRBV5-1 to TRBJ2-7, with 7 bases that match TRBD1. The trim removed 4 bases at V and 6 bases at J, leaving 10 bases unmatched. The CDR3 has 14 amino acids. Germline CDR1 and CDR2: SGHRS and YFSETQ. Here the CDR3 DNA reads TGCGCCAGCAGCCCAGGACAGGATCTCGGCGAGCAGTACTTC. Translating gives CASSPGQDLGEQYF.

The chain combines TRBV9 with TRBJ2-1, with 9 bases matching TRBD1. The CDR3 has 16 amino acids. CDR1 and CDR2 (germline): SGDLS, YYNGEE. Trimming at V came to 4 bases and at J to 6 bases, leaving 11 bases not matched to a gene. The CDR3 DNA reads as TGTGCCAGCAGCCCAACGGGACAGGGAACTGTCAATGAGCAGTTCTTC. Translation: CASSPTGQGTVNEQFF.

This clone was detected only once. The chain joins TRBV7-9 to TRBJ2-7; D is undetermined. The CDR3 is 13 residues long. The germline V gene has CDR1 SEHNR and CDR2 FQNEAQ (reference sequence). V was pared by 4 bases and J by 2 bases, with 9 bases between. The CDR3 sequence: CASSSSGTYEQYF. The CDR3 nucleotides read TGTGCCAGCAGCTCTTCTGGTACCTACGAGCAGTACTTC. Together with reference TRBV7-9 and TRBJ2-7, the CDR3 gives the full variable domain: DTGVSQNPRHKITKRGQNVTFRCDPISEHNRLYWYRQTLGQGPEFLTYFQNEAQLEKSRLLSDRFSAERPKGSFSTLEIQRTEQGDSAMYLCASSSSGTYEQYFGPGTRLTVT.

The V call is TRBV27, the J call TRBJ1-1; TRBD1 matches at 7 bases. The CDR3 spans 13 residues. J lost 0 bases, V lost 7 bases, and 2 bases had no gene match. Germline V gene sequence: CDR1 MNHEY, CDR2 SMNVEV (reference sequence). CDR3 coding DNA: TGTGCCAGCATGGACAGGATGAACACTGAAGCTTTCTTT. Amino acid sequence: CASMDRMNTEAFF.

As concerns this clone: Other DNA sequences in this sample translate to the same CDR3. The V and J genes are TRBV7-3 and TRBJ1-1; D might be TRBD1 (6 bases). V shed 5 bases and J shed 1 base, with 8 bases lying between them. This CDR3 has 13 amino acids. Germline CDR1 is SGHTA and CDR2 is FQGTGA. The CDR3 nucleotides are TGTGCCAGCAGCCTGGACAGGAACACTGAAGCTTTCTTT. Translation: CASSLDRNTEAFF.

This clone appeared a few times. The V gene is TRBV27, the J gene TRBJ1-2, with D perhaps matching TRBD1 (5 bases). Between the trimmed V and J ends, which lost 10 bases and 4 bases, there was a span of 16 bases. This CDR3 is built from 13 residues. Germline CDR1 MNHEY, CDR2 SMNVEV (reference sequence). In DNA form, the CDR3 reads TGTGCCACCACCGGTGACAGATTCTATGGCTACACCTTC. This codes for CATTGDRFYGYTF.

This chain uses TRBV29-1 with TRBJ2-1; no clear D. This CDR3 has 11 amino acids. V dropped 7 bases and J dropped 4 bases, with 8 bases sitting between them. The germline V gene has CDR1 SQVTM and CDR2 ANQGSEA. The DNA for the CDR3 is TGCAGCGGCGCCAAGTACAATGAGCAGTTCTTC. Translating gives CSGAKYNEQFF.

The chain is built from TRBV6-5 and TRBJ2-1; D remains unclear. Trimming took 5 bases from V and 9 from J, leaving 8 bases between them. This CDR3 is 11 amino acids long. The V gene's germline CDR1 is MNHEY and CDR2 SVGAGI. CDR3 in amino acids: CASSPRIEQFF. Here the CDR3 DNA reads TGTGCCAGCAGTCCGAGAATTGAGCAGTTCTTC.

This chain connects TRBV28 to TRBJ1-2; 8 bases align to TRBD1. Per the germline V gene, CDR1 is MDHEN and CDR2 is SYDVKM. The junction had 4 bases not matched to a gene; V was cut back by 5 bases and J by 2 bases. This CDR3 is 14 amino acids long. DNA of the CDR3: TGTGCCAGCAGTACGACAGGGGACAACTATGGCTACACCTTC. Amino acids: CASSTTGDNYGYTF.

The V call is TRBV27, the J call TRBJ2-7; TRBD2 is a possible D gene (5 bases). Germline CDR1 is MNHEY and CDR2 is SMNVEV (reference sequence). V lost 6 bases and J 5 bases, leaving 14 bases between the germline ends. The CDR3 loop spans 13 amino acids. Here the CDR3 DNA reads TGTGCCAGCAGAACGGGATCTCAGGACGAGCAGTACTTC. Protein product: CASRTGSQDEQYF.